A selection of T cell receptor beta chains follows, all from one sample in a study of T cell repertoires in cytomegalovirus infection. TCRdb itself ran the reads through MiXCR, one entry per CDR3 protein. The sample contains nearly 450,000 distinct CDR3 sequences, 31% of which appear only once. Sequencing was performed on PBMCs. These receptors all stem from a human donor in good health (CMV status not recorded). Some clones in this sample may be carry-over from other donors' samples. The CDR3 runs from the conserved cysteine through the conserved F or W. A D gene is named only where the DNA matches it firmly. Rows give clone size only sometimes, using once, few, many, or a class for an expanded clone.

D gene: TRBD1; CDR3 length: 15; J gene: TRBJ1-3; V gene: TRBV12-3/TRBV12-4; clone size: many; CDR3 DNA: TGTGCCAGCAGTCTCCGACAGGGGACTGGAAACACCATATATTTT; CDR3 protein: CASSLRQGTGNTIYF
D gene: NA; CDR3 length: 14; J gene: TRBJ2-7; V gene: TRBV5-6; clone size: few; CDR3 DNA: TGTGCCAGCAGCCAGACAGGAAGCGCCTACGAGCAGTACTTC; CDR3 protein: CASSQTGSAYEQYF
D gene: NA; CDR3 length: 16; J gene: TRBJ2-3; V gene: TRBV7-8; clone size: few; CDR3 DNA: TGTGCCAGCACCCCAAACGACAAAGCTTCCACAGATACGCAGTATTTT; CDR3 protein: CASTPNDKASTDTQYF
D gene: NA; CDR3 length: 15; J gene: TRBJ1-5; V gene: TRBV15; clone size: NA; CDR3 DNA: TGTGCCACCAGCAGAGATATTGGTCTCAATCAGCCCCAGCATTTT; CDR3 protein: CATSRDIGLNQPQHF
D gene: TRBD2; CDR3 length: 16; J gene: TRBJ2-2; V gene: TRBV2; clone size: NA; CDR3 DNA: TGTGCCAGCAGAGAGGGACTAGCTTTTGGGACCGGGGAGCTGTTTTTT; CDR3 protein: CASREGLAFGTGELFF
D gene: NA; CDR3 length: 14; J gene: TRBJ2-1; V gene: TRBV29-1; clone size: NA; CDR3 DNA: TGCAGCGTCGTTGAGACCCATCGCGGCAATGAGCAGTTCTTC; CDR3 protein: CSVVETHRGNEQFF
D gene: NA; CDR3 length: 14; J gene: TRBJ1-5; V gene: TRBV2; clone size: few; CDR3 DNA: TGTGCCAGCAGGGGGGTTTCTAGCAATCAGCCCCAGCATTTT; CDR3 protein: CASRGVSSNQPQHF
D gene: TRBD2; CDR3 length: 16; J gene: TRBJ2-1; V gene: TRBV27; clone size: few; CDR3 DNA: TGTGCCAGCAGTTTGGGTAGCGGGGGGGCCTACAATGAGCAGTTCTTC; CDR3 protein: CASSLGSGGAYNEQFF
D gene: TRBD1; CDR3 length: 14; J gene: TRBJ1-2; V gene: TRBV6-6; clone size: NA; CDR3 DNA: TGTGCCAGCAGTTTCCAGACAGGGTTGGAGGGCTACACCTTC; CDR3 protein: CASSFQTGLEGYTF
D gene: NA; CDR3 length: 14; J gene: TRBJ1-6; V gene: TRBV7-9; clone size: NA; CDR3 DNA: TGTGCCAGCAGCGAAGACACGACTAATTCACCCCTCCACTTT; CDR3 protein: CASSEDTTNSPLHF
D gene: NA; CDR3 length: 15; J gene: TRBJ2-5; V gene: TRBV12-3/TRBV12-4; clone size: NA; CDR3 DNA: TGTGCCAGCAGTTTAGCGCAGCGGCCCGAAGAGACCCAGTACTTC; CDR3 protein: CASSLAQRPEETQYF
D gene: NA; CDR3 length: 16; J gene: TRBJ1-1; V gene: TRBV4-1; clone size: NA; CDR3 DNA: TGCGCCAGCAGCCAAGACCCCTCGACAGTGAACACTGAAGCTTTCTTT; CDR3 protein: CASSQDPSTVNTEAFF
D gene: NA; CDR3 length: 15; J gene: TRBJ2-5; V gene: TRBV7-3; clone size: NA; CDR3 DNA: TGTGCCAGCAGCTCGTCTGGGCGGACCCAAGAGACCCAGTACTTC; CDR3 protein: CASSSSGRTQETQYF
D gene: TRBD1; CDR3 length: 14; J gene: TRBJ1-3; V gene: TRBV6-2/TRBV6-3; clone size: few; CDR3 DNA: TGTGCCAGCAACCAACCCGGGACAGGGAAGACCATATATTTT; CDR3 protein: CASNQPGTGKTIYF
D gene: NA; CDR3 length: 16; J gene: TRBJ2-7; V gene: TRBV19; clone size: few; CDR3 DNA: TGTGCCAGTAGTCCGCGGACAGGGAGGGCTTTTTACGAGCAGTACTTC; CDR3 protein: CASSPRTGRAFYEQYF
D gene: NA; CDR3 length: 14; J gene: TRBJ1-1; V gene: TRBV29-1; clone size: few; CDR3 DNA: TGCAGCGTCAGCCCGCAGGGACCGAACACTGAAGCTTTCTTT; CDR3 protein: CSVSPQGPNTEAFF
D gene: NA; CDR3 length: 13; J gene: TRBJ2-5; V gene: TRBV2; clone size: NA; CDR3 DNA: TGTGCCAGCAATAGGGATATCCAAGAGACCCAGTACTTC; CDR3 protein: CASNRDIQETQYF
D gene: NA; CDR3 length: 19; J gene: TRBJ1-5; V gene: TRBV12-3/TRBV12-4; clone size: many; CDR3 DNA: TGTGCCAGCAGTTTAGTTTCGTGGCAGGGGTCATATAGCAATCAGCCCCAGCATTTT; CDR3 protein: CASSLVSWQGSYSNQPQHF
D gene: NA; CDR3 length: 19; J gene: TRBJ2-6; V gene: TRBV4-2; clone size: few; CDR3 DNA: TGTGCCAGCAGCCAAGTAGGGGGGGCTAGCGTTGCTGGGGCCAACGTCCTGACTTTC; CDR3 protein: CASSQVGGASVAGANVLTF
D gene: TRBD1; CDR3 length: 17; J gene: TRBJ2-6; V gene: TRBV29-1; clone size: few; CDR3 DNA: TGCAGCGTTGTCGAATGGGACAGGCGCTCTGGGGCCAACGTCCTGACTTTC; CDR3 protein: CSVVEWDRRSGANVLTF